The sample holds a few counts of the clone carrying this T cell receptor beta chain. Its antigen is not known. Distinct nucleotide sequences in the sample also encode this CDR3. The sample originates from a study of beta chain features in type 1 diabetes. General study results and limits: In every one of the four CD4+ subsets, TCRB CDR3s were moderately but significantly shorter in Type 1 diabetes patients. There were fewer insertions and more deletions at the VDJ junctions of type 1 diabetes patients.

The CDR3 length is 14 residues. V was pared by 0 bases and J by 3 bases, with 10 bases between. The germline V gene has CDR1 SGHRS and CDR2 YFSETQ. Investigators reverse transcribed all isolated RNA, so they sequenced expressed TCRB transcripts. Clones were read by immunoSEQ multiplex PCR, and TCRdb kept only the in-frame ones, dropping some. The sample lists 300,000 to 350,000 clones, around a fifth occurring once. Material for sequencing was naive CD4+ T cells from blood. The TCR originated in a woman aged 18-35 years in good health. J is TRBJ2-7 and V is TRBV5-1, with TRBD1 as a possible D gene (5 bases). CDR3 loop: CASSLGQGGYEQYF. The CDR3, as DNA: TGCGCCAGCAGCTTGGGTCAGGGCGGCTACGAGCAGTACTTC.